This paragraph reports one T cell receptor beta chain. The data are from a study of siplizumab effects on memory and regulatory T cells. TCRdb's table, derived via immunoSEQ multiplex PCR, lists solely in-frame clones and lacks some. The sample shows 56,000 or so clones, around 97% of them seen only once. V shed 5 bases and J shed 7 bases, with 14 bases lying between them. The CDR3 has 13 residues. Germline V gene data show CDR1 as PRHDT and CDR2 as FYEKMQ (reference sequence). Sequenced: naive CD8+ T cells sorted from blood. The receptor's source is a human donor in good health. This sequence joins TRBV13 and TRBJ1-2; D call uncertain. CDR3 residues: CASSPGLGGGYTF. CDR3 sequence (DNA): TGTGCCAGCAGCCCCGGACTTGGTGGTGGCTACACCTTC.